This T cell receptor beta chain is from a study of identical twins. General study results and limits: Within twin pairs, the out-of-frame alpha sequences they shared showed excess low generation probability.

The length of the CDR3 is 13 residues. Germline values: CDR1 MGHRA, CDR2 YSYEKL. Trimming left V 0 bases short and J 7 bases short, with 9 bases between. This clonotype was counted ten times or more. Its antigen remains unidentified. TCRdb passed the 5' RACE reads through MiXCR, listing each CDR3 protein once. The sample consists of 500,000 to 700,000 distinct CDR3 sequences, less than 9% of them appearing once. The same data also contributed to another study, on yellow fever vaccine responses in identical twins. That paper adds: Twins' vaccine T cell responses were reported to seem partly convergent and partly personalized.

The sequence was collected from a woman between 18 and 30 years old in good health. The sequenced sample consisted of PBMCs. The gene calls are TRBV4-1 and TRBJ1-2, with D possibly being TRBD1 (5 bases). In DNA, the CDR3 is TGCGCCAGCAGCCAAGATAGGGGCGGTGGCTACACCTTC. As protein: CASSQDRGGGYTF.